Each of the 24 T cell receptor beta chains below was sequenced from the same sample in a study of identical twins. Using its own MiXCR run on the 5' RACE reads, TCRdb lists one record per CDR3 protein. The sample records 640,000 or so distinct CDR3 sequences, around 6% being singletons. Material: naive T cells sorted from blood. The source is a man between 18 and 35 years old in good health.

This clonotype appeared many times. The CDR3 is CASSSGTSGRTFSQQYF. The CDR3 nucleotides are TGTGCCAGCAGTTCCGGGACTAGCGGGAGGACCTTCTCCCAGCAGTACTTC. This sequence joins TRBV28 and TRBJ2-7; 15 bases line up with TRBD2. The J segment lost 8 bases and the V segment lost 4 bases, leaving 12 bases of the junction unmatched. This CDR3 is built from 17 residues. The germline V gene has CDR1 MDHEN and CDR2 SYDVKM.

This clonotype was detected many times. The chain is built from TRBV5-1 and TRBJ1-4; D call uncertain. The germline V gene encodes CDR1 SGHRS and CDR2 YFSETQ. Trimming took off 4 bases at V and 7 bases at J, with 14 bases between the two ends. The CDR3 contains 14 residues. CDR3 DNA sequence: TGCGCCAGCAGCCCTGGTTTAGTGGCTGAAAAACTGTTTTTT. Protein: CASSPGLVAEKLFF.

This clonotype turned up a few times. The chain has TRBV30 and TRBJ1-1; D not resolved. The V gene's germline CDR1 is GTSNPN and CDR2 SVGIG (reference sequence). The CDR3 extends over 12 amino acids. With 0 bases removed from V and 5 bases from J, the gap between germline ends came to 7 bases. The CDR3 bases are TGTGCCTGGAGTGTAGTCAGAACTGAAGCTTTCTTT. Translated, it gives CAWSVVRTEAFF.

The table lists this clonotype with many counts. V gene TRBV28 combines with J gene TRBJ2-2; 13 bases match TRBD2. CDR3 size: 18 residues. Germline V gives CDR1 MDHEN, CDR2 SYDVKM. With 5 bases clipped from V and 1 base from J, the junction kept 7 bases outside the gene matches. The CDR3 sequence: CASSPTSGRSMNTGELFF. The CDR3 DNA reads TGTGCCAGCAGTCCGACTAGCGGGAGGTCGATGAACACCGGGGAGCTGTTTTTT.

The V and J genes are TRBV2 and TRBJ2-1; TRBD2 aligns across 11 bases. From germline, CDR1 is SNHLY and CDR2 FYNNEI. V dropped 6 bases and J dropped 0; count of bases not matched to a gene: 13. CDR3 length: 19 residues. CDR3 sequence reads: CASRGLLAGVGISYNEQFF. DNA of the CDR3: TGTGCCAGCAGGGGCTTACTAGCGGGAGTAGGGATCTCCTACAATGAGCAGTTCTTC.

Here the CDR3 reads CASSQDITGAYEQYV. As DNA, the CDR3 is TGTGCCAGCAGCCAAGATATAACGGGAGCCTACGAGCAGTACGTC. The rearrangement links TRBV3-1 to TRBJ2-7; maybe TRBD2 (6 bases). Germline V CDR1 and CDR2: LGHDT, YNNKEL (reference sequence). With 0 bases removed from V and 2 bases from J, the gap between germline ends came to 11 bases. The CDR3 has 15 residues.

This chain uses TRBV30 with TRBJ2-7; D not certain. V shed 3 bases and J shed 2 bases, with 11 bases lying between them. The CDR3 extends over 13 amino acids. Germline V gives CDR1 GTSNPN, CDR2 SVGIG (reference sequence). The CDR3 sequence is CAWSGTPAYEQYF. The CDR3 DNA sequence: TGTGCCTGGAGCGGTACGCCGGCCTACGAGCAGTACTTC.

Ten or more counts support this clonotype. The CDR3 DNA follows: TGTGCCAGCAGTTCCGGGGCAGGGAGCCCCTACGAGCAGTACGTC. Protein product: CASSSGAGSPYEQYV. J is TRBJ2-7 and V is TRBV12-3 or TRBV12-4; D possibly matches TRBD1 or TRBD2 (5 bases each). CDR3 length equals 15 residues. Trimming shortened V by 4 bases and J by 2 bases, and 15 bases separated the two germline ends.

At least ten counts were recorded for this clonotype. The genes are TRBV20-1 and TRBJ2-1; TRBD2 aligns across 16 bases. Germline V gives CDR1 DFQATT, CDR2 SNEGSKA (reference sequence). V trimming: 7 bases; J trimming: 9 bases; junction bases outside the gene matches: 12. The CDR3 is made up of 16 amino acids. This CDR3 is CSVGTSGRATSVEQFF. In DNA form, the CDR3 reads TGCAGTGTAGGGACTAGCGGGAGGGCCACTTCGGTTGAGCAGTTCTTC.

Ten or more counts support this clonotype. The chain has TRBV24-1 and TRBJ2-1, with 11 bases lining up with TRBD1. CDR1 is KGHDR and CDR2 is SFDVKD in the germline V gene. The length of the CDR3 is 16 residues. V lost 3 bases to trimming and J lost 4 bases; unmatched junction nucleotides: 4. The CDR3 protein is CATSDRTGGAYNEQFF. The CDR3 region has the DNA TGTGCCACCAGTGATAGGACAGGGGGCGCGTACAATGAGCAGTTCTTC.

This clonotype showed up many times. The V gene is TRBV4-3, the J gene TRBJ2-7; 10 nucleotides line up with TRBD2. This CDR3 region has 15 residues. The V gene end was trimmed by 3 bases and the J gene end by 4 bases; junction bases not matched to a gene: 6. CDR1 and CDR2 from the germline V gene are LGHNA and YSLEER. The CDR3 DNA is TGCGCCAGCAGCCAGGAGACTAGCGGGTTATACGAGCAGTACTTC. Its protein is CASSQETSGLYEQYF.

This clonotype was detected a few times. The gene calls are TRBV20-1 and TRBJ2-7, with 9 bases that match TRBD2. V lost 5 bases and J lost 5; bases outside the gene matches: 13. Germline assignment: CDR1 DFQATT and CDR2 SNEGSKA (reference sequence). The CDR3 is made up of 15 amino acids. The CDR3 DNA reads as TGCAGTGCTGGGGGGGGCGGGAGGGCCGGGGACGAGCAGTACTTC. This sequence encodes CSAGGGGRAGDEQYF.

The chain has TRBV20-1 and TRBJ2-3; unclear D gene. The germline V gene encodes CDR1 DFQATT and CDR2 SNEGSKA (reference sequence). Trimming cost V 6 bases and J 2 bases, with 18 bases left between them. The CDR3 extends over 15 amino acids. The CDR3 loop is CSALRPIRPTDTQYF. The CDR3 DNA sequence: TGCAGTGCGCTCCGCCCGATAAGACCCACAGATACGCAGTATTTT.

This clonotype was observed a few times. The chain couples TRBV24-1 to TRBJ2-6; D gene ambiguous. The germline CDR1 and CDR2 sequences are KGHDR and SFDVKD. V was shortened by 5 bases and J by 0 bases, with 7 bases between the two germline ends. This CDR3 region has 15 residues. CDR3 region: CATSVHLSGANVLTF. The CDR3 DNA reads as TGTGCCACCAGTGTTCATCTCTCTGGGGCCAACGTCCTGACTTTC.

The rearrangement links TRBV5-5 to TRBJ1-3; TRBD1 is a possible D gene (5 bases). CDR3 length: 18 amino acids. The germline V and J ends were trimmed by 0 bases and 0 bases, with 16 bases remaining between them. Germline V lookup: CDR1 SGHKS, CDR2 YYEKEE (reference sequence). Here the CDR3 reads CASSLEVGDPRSGNTIYF. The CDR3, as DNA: TGTGCCAGCAGCTTGGAGGTGGGGGATCCTCGCTCTGGAAACACCATATATTTT.

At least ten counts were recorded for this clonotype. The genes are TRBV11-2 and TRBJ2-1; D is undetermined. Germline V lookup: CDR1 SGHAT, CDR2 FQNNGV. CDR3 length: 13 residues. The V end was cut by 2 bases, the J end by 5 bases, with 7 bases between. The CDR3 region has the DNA TGTGCCAGCAGCTTAAGCAGAAACAATGAGCAGTTCTTC. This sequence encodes CASSLSRNNEQFF.

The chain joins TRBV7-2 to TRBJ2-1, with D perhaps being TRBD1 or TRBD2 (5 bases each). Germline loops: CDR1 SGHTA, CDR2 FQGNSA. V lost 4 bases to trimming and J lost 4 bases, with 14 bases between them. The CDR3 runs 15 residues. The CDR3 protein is CASSWKKGRYNEQFF. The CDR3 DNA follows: TGTGCCAGCAGCTGGAAAAAGGGGAGATACAATGAGCAGTTCTTC.

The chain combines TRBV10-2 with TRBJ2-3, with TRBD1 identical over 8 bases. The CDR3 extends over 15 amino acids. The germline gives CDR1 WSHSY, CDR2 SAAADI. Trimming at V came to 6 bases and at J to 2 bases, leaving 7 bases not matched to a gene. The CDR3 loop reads CASSRTGINTDTQYF. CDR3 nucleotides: TGCGCCAGCAGCCGGACAGGGATTAACACAGATACGCAGTATTTT.

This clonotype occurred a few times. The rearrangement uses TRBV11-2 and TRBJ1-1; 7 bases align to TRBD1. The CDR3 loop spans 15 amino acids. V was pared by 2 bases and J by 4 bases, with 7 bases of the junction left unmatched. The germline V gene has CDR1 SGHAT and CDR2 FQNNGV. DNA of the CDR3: TGTGCCAGCAGCTTAAGGAGGGGGCTGATCACTGAAGCTTTCTTT. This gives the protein CASSLRRGLITEAFF.

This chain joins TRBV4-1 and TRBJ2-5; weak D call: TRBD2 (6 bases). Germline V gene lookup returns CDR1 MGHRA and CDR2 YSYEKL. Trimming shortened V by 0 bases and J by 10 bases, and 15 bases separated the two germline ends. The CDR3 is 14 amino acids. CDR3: CASSQEAGIGNQYF. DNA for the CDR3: TGCGCCAGCAGCCAAGAGGCGGGGATCGGGAACCAGTACTTC.

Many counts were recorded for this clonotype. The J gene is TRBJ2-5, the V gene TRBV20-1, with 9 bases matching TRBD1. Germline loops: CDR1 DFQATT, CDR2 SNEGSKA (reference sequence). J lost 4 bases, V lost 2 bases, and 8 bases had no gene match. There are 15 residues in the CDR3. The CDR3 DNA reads TGCAGTGCTAGAAGGACAGGGGAAGTCGGAGAGACCCAGTACTTC. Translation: CSARRTGEVGETQYF.

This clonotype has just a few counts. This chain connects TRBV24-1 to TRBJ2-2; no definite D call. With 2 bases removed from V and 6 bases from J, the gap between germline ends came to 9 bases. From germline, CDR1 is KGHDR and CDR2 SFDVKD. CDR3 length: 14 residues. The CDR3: CATSDSTGSGELFF. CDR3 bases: TGTGCCACCAGTGATTCTACGGGTTCCGGGGAGCTGTTTTTT.

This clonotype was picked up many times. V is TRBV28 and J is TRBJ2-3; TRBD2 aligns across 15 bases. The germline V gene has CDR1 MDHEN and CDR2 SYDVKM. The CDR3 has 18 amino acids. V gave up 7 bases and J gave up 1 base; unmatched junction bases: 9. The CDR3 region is CASTPGLAGGKGTDTQYF. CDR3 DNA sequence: TGTGCCAGCACCCCGGGACTAGCGGGAGGTAAAGGCACAGATACGCAGTATTTT.

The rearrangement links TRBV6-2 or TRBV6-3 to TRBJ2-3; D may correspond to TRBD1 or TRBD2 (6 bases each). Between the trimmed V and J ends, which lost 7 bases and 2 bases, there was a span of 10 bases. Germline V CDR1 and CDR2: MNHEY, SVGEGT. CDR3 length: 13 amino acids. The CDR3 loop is CASNRGATDTQYF. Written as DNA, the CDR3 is TGTGCCAGCAATAGGGGGGCCACAGATACGCAGTATTTT.